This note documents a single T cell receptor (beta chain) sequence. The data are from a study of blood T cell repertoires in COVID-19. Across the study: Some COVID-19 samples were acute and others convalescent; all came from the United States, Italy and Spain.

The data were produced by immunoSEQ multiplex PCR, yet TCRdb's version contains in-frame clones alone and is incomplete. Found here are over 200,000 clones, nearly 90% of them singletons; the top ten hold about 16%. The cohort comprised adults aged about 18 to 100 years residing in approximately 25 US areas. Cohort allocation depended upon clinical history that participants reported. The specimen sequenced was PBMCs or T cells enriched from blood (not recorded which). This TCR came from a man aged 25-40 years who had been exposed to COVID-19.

Here the CDR3 reads CASSQARTSGGARDTQYF. In DNA form, the CDR3 reads TGTGCCAGCAGCCAAGCTCGAACTAGCGGGGGGGCCCGTGATACGCAGTATTTT. V and J are TRBV4-2 and TRBJ2-3; 13 nucleotides match TRBD2. This CDR3 comprises 18 residues. V lost 1 base to trimming and J lost 6 bases; unmatched junction nucleotides: 10. The germline V gene has CDR1 LGHNA and CDR2 YNFKEQ.